Shown below are 30 T cell receptor beta chains from a single sample sequenced in a study of cytomegalovirus exposure and HLA in healthy donors. Generated by immunoSEQ multiplex PCR, the TCRdb table keeps only in-frame clones and is missing some. The sample contains about 330,000 clones, 75% to 90% of which appear only once. Sample: PBMCs. All receptors come from a woman aged 30 to 39 in good health and CMV-seropositive.

The rearrangement links TRBV6-6 to TRBJ2-3, with 7 bases lining up with TRBD2. This CDR3 contains 15 residues. Germline-derived CDR1 and CDR2 are MNHNY and SVGAGI (reference sequence). Trimming removed 9 bases from V and 4 bases from J; junction bases left unmatched: 13. CDR3 residues: CASIRAGRGADTQYF. The CDR3 coding sequence is TGTGCCAGTATAAGAGCGGGGAGGGGCGCAGATACGCAGTATTTT.

The chain links TRBV13 to TRBJ2-7, with 14 bases lining up with TRBD2. CDR1 and CDR2 (germline): PRHDT, FYEKMQ (reference sequence). The CDR3 contains 17 residues. The ends lost 6 bases at V and 0 bases at J; junction bases unmatched: 7. Written as DNA, the CDR3 is TGTGCCAGCAGTTCGGGACTAGCGGGAGAGAGCTCCTACGAGCAGTACTTC. Amino acids: CASSSGLAGESSYEQYF.

The CDR3 protein is CASSLNDGPRPNTEAFF. CDR3 in DNA: TGCGCCAGCAGCTTGAACGACGGCCCTCGGCCGAACACTGAAGCTTTCTTT. The rearrangement links TRBV5-1 to TRBJ1-1; D unclear. V was pared by 1 base and J by 1 base, with 17 bases between. The length of the CDR3 is 17 residues. Per the germline V gene, CDR1 is SGHRS and CDR2 is YFSETQ.

The DNA of the CDR3 is TGTGCCAGCAGTTTCGGGGGCCGAAGCTCCTACGAGCAGTACTTC. It specifies CASSFGGRSSYEQYF. This chain links TRBV28 with TRBJ2-7; D may correspond to TRBD1 or TRBD2 (6 bases each). The CDR3 runs to 15 residues. Germline V gives CDR1 MDHEN, CDR2 SYDVKM. V lost 3 bases to trimming and J lost 0 bases, with 12 bases between them.

The chain combines TRBV6-5 with TRBJ2-7; 9 positions agree with TRBD2. The germline gives CDR1 MNHEY, CDR2 SVGAGI. V was clipped by 5 bases and J by 5 bases; unmatched bases: 10. The CDR3 extends over 15 amino acids. CDR3 protein: CASSGAGGRGDEQYF. CDR3 nucleotide sequence: TGTGCCAGCAGTGGGGCGGGAGGGCGAGGGGACGAGCAGTACTTC.

This chain connects TRBV5-4 to TRBJ2-7; no clear D. The CDR3 totals 13 residues. Germline V gene lookup returns CDR1 SGHNT and CDR2 YYREEE (reference sequence). V shed 3 bases and J shed 1 base, with 8 bases lying between them. The DNA of the CDR3 is TGTGCCAGCAGCTCTACAGAGTCCTACGAGCAGTACTTC. Translation gives CASSSTESYEQYF. The variable domain in full, with the rest retrieved from reference TRBV5-4 and TRBJ2-7, is ETGVTQSPTHLIKTRGQQVTLRCSSQSGHNTVSWYQQALGQGPQFIFQYYREEENGRGNFPPRFSGLQFPNYSSELNVNALELDDSALYLCASSSTESYEQYFGPGTRLTVT.

This clone was counted once. The J gene is TRBJ1-1, the V gene TRBV4-1; the D is unclear. The CDR3 consists of 15 residues. V lost 8 bases and J lost 0, with 16 bases in between. Germline CDR1 and CDR2: MGHRA and YSYEKL. The CDR3 is CASSPRSEVNTEAFF. In DNA, the CDR3 is TGCGCCAGCTCGCCAAGGTCAGAGGTGAACACTGAAGCTTTCTTT.

V usage is TRBV19 and J usage is TRBJ2-5; 7 bases align to TRBD1. The trim removed 4 bases at V and 2 bases at J, leaving 7 bases unmatched. Per germline, CDR1 LNHDA and CDR2 SQIVND (reference sequence). This CDR3 has 15 residues. CDR3 bases: TGTGCCAGTAGTACCCACAGGGGCCTACAAGAGACCCAGTACTTC. It yields the protein CASSTHRGLQETQYF.

The genes are TRBV7-9 and TRBJ1-6, with D tentatively TRBD1 (5 bases). In germline, CDR1 is SEHNR, CDR2 FQNEAQ (reference sequence). CDR3 length equals 15 residues. The V end lost 5 bases, the J end lost 8 bases, and 16 bases lay between the germline ends. CDR3 in DNA: TGTGCCAGCAGCCAAACAGCGGGGCGAGATTCACCCCTCCACTTT. This gives the protein CASSQTAGRDSPLHF.

This chain connects TRBV30 to TRBJ2-1; 7 nucleotides align to TRBD2. The CDR3 has 17 residues. Trimming at V came to 1 base and at J to 2 bases, leaving 11 bases not matched to a gene. Looked up from germline, CDR1 is GTSNPN and CDR2 is SVGIG (reference sequence). CDR3 amino acids: CAWSAGHSGQAYNEQFF. DNA of the CDR3: TGTGCCTGGAGTGCAGGACATAGCGGGCAGGCCTACAATGAGCAGTTCTTC.

The V call is TRBV7-9, the J call TRBJ2-1; D unclear. The CDR3 covers 16 residues. Trimming pared 5 bases from V and 0 bases from J, leaving 14 bases between. Looked up from germline, CDR1 is SEHNR and CDR2 is FQNEAQ (reference sequence). This CDR3 is CASSLLAASSYNEQFF. The CDR3 DNA follows: TGTGCCAGCAGCCTATTGGCGGCAAGCTCCTACAATGAGCAGTTCTTC.

The chain couples TRBV7-7 to TRBJ1-4; 10 positions match TRBD1. The germline CDR1 and CDR2 sequences are SSHAT and FNYEAQ (reference sequence). Losses at the gene ends were 1 base for V and 4 bases for J; bases not matched to a gene: 6. The CDR3 is made up of 17 amino acids. CDR3: CASSLGTGGGLNEKLFF. CDR3 coding DNA: TGTGCCAGCAGCTTAGGGACAGGGGGAGGCCTTAATGAAAAACTGTTTTTT.

The chain uses TRBV7-2 and TRBJ1-5; D remains unclear. The germline V gene has CDR1 SGHTA and CDR2 FQGNSA. V was cut by 0 bases and J by 4 bases, with 7 bases left in between. This CDR3 spans 14 amino acids. CDR3 bases: TGTGCCAGCAGCTTAGCGCCTGGGAATCAGCCCCAGCATTTT. Translation gives CASSLAPGNQPQHF.

This clone showed up just a few times. In nucleotides, the CDR3 is TGTGCCAGTCCGGACAGGGGAGAGGATTCACCCCTCCACTTT. Amino acid sequence: CASPDRGEDSPLHF. The V and J genes are TRBV19 and TRBJ1-6, with 9 nucleotides matching TRBD1. V lost 8 bases to trimming and J lost 8 bases; unmatched junction nucleotides: 7. Germline CDR1 reads LNHDA; CDR2 reads SQIVND (reference sequence). The CDR3 covers 14 residues.

CDR3 protein: CASSPRTSGTDTQYF. CDR3 DNA: TGTGCCAGCAGCCCCCGGACTAGCGGGACAGATACGCAGTATTTT. This chain uses TRBV5-4 with TRBJ2-3; the match to TRBD2 covers 11 bases. The CDR3 is made up of 15 amino acids. Looked up from germline, CDR1 is SGHNT and CDR2 is YYREEE (reference sequence). With 4 bases clipped from V and 3 bases from J, the junction kept 4 bases outside the gene matches.

The table lists this clone with a few counts. The V call is TRBV2, the J call TRBJ1-2; 8 bases align to TRBD1. Trimming removed 7 bases from V and 4 bases from J; junction bases left unmatched: 5. Per the germline V gene, CDR1 is SNHLY and CDR2 is FYNNEI. The CDR3 is 13 residues long. CDR3 nucleotides: TGTGCCAGCATCTGGACAGGGCGCTATGGCTACACCTTC. It encodes CASIWTGRYGYTF.

The chain is built from TRBV11-2 and TRBJ2-7, with D hard to call. This CDR3 is 14 amino acids long. Looked up from germline, CDR1 is SGHAT and CDR2 is FQNNGV. V was cut by 2 bases and J by 7 bases, with 15 bases left in between. DNA of the CDR3: TGTGCCAGCAGCTTACTCTTCTCATCTGAGGAGCAGTACTTC. Protein product: CASSLLFSSEEQYF.

The chain combines TRBV19 with TRBJ2-1; 8 bases are a match to TRBD1. CDR3 length equals 16 residues. Per germline, CDR1 LNHDA and CDR2 SQIVND (reference sequence). V was pared by 3 bases and J by 7 bases, with 11 bases of the junction left unmatched. CDR3 in amino acids: CASSIPRQGLRNEQFF. CDR3 DNA sequence: TGTGCCAGTAGTATTCCCAGACAGGGGCTTAGGAATGAGCAGTTCTTC.

The V gene is TRBV15, the J gene TRBJ2-7; no clear D. This CDR3 has 14 residues. The germline gives CDR1 LNHNV, CDR2 YYDKDF (reference sequence). Trimming stripped 1 base from V and 5 bases from J, with 12 bases between. CDR3 coding DNA: TGTGCCACCAGCAGAGTGGGATACTCGAACGAGCAGTACTTC. This translates into CATSRVGYSNEQYF. Filled out from reference TRBV15 and TRBJ2-7, the complete variable domain reads DAMVIQNPRYQVTQFGKPVTLSCSQTLNHNVMYWYQQKSSQAPKLLFHYYDKDFNNEADTPDNFQSRRPNTSFCFLDIRSPGLGDTAMYLCATSRVGYSNEQYFGPGTRLTVT.

The rearrangement joins TRBV6-1 to TRBJ1-2; D unresolved. The V and J ends lost 4 bases and 8 bases respectively, with 8 bases between them. The germline CDR1 and CDR2 sequences are MNHNS and SASEGT. The CDR3 length is 11 residues. CDR3 nucleotides: TGTGCCAGCAGTGCACGCAGAGGCTACACCTTC. Its translation is CASSARRGYTF.

The CDR3 sequence: CASSPAGRGATDTQYF. The CDR3 coding sequence is TGTGCCAGCAGCCCGGCGGGGCGGGGGGCGACAGATACGCAGTATTTT. The chain recombines TRBV13 with TRBJ2-3; 8 bases map to TRBD2. This CDR3 has 16 residues. The germline V gene has CDR1 PRHDT and CDR2 FYEKMQ (reference sequence). The V gene end was trimmed by 5 bases and the J gene end by 3 bases; junction bases not matched to a gene: 10.

J is TRBJ1-1 and V is TRBV4-3; perhaps TRBD1 as D (6 bases). Germline CDR1 LGHNA, CDR2 YSLEER. This CDR3 spans 17 amino acids. Trimming removed 0 bases from V and 0 bases from J, with 14 bases in between. CDR3 protein: CASSQDPRGIMNTEAFF. For the CDR3, the DNA is TGCGCCAGCAGCCAAGATCCCAGGGGCATAATGAACACTGAAGCTTTCTTT.

The chain uses TRBV5-6 and TRBJ2-2, with TRBD2 as a possible D gene (5 bases). Germline V gene sequence: CDR1 SGHDT, CDR2 YYEEEE. This CDR3 is built from 15 residues. Deletions cut 0 bases from V and 7 bases from J, with 13 bases between. The CDR3: CASSLDSSWVGELFF. The DNA of the CDR3 is TGTGCCAGCAGCTTGGATTCTAGCTGGGTCGGGGAGCTGTTTTTT.

The chain links TRBV18 to TRBJ2-2; TRBD1 matches 7 bases. Germline assignment: CDR1 KGHSH and CDR2 LQKENI. V shed 4 bases and J 2 bases; nucleotides not matched to a gene: 7. The CDR3 runs 16 residues. DNA of the CDR3: TGTGCCAGCTCACGATCCGGGACAGTAAACACCGGGGAGCTGTTTTTT. Encoded protein: CASSRSGTVNTGELFF.

V usage is TRBV5-6 and J usage is TRBJ2-5; D might be TRBD1 (5 bases). Germline-derived CDR1 and CDR2 are SGHDT and YYEEEE. This CDR3 region has 14 residues. The ends were cut back, 1 base at V and 4 bases at J, with 11 bases in the middle. CDR3 region: CASSLLYRRETQYF. The DNA of the CDR3 is TGTGCCAGCAGCTTGTTGTACAGGCGAGAGACCCAGTACTTC.

J is TRBJ2-6 and V is TRBV7-9; D may be TRBD1 (6 bases). The CDR3 totals 18 residues. The V end was cut by 3 bases, the J end by 0 bases, with 15 bases between. Germline CDR1 SEHNR, CDR2 FQNEAQ (reference sequence). DNA of the CDR3: TGTGCCAGCAGCTTTTGGACAGATGATCCCTCTGGGGCCAACGTCCTGACTTTC. Encoded protein: CASSFWTDDPSGANVLTF.

The V and J genes are TRBV5-4 and TRBJ1-1, with D perhaps TRBD1 (6 bases). CDR3 length: 13 residues. Germline assignment: CDR1 SGHNT and CDR2 YYREEE (reference sequence). Trimming pared 3 bases from V and 3 bases from J, leaving 9 bases between. The CDR3 sequence is CASSSPGDTEAFF. The DNA for the CDR3 is TGTGCCAGCAGCTCCCCAGGGGACACTGAAGCTTTCTTT.

The count of this clone is one. The chain links TRBV7-2 to TRBJ2-5; no clear D gene. The germline V gene has CDR1 SGHTA and CDR2 FQGNSA. This CDR3 region has 11 residues. Trimming took off 4 bases at V and 3 bases at J, with 3 bases between the two ends. The CDR3 region is CASSSKETQYF. CDR3 DNA: TGTGCCAGCAGCTCGAAAGAGACCCAGTACTTC.

The chain uses TRBV15 and TRBJ1-1; TRBD1 is a possible D gene (6 bases). The germline gives CDR1 LNHNV, CDR2 YYDKDF (reference sequence). This CDR3 has 14 amino acids. Deletions cut 0 bases from V and 11 bases from J, with 16 bases between. The CDR3 is CATSRDFGGMGAFF. CDR3 DNA sequence: TGTGCCACCAGCAGAGATTTCGGGGGCATGGGTGCTTTCTTT.

The chain uses TRBV30 and TRBJ1-2; D ambiguous. Germline CDR1 GTSNPN, CDR2 SVGIG (reference sequence). CDR3 length: 14 amino acids. Trimming took off 2 bases at V and 5 bases at J, with 15 bases between the two ends. CDR3: CAWSSPSGAYGYTF. The CDR3 DNA sequence: TGTGCCTGGAGTTCCCCTTCGGGAGCATATGGCTACACCTTC.